This T cell receptor beta chain stems from a study of cytomegalovirus exposure and HLA in healthy donors. 13 Jbeta primers and 60 Vbeta primers were used for the PCR. TCRdb's copy holds only in-frame clones and misses some; the assay was immunoSEQ multiplex PCR. The repertoire holds 110,000 to 150,000 clones, with 65% to 90% as singletons. This CDR3 has 12 residues. Unmatched junction bases numbered 4, after V lost 7 bases and J lost 2 bases. CDR1 is SQVTM, CDR2 ANQGSEA, per germline. The sequenced sample consisted of PBMCs. The origin of this receptor is a female donor in good health and CMV-seronegative. The V gene is TRBV29-1, the J gene TRBJ1-2; 7 bases agree with TRBD1. The CDR3 DNA follows: TGCAGCGCCCCGACAGGGAACTATGGCTACACCTTC. Residues: CSAPTGNYGYTF. Combining the CDR3 with reference TRBV29-1 and TRBJ1-2 gives the whole variable domain SAVISQKPSRDICQRGTSLTIQCQVDSQVTMMFWYRQQPGQSLTLIATANQGSEATYESGFVIDKFPISRPNLTFSTLTVSNMSPEDSSIYLCSAPTGNYGYTFGSGTRLTVV.